The 27 T cell receptor beta chains reported below all come from one sample, sequenced in a study of T cells in Graves' hyperthyroidism and ophthalmopathy. Amplified TCR beta CDR3 regions derived from RNA transcripts. A set of HTBI primers served as the primers for a first-round RT-PCR of the TCR CDR3. TCRdb fed the multiplex PCR reads into MiXCR, producing one record per CDR3 protein. The sample has 610,000 or so distinct CDR3 sequences; 40% to 55% are singletons. The sample comprised peripheral blood or thyroid tissue (not recorded which). The receptors were gathered from a young woman with Graves' hyperthyroidism.

The rearrangement uses TRBV6-6 and TRBJ2-5; D is possibly TRBD1 or TRBD2 (5 bases each). The length of the CDR3 is 14 residues. In germline, CDR1 is MNHNY, CDR2 SVGAGI (reference sequence). Trimming pared 6 bases from V and 9 bases from J, leaving 20 bases between. The CDR3 loop reads CASSRAGSNQPQYF. CDR3 sequence (DNA): TGTGCCAGCAGCAGGGCTGGGAGCAATCAGCCCCAGTACTTC.

This clonotype was recorded a few times. As the CDR3 is not closed by the conserved phenylalanine or tryptophan, this likely results from a read error. Because the CDR3's place on the DNA is in doubt, the DNA is left out and the CDR3 is given as listed by TCRdb. The chain joins TRBV15 to TRBJ1-3. In germline, CDR1 is LNHNV, CDR2 YYDKDF (reference sequence). The CDR3 comprises 8 residues, both ends counted. The CDR3 sequence is CATGQKNT.

This clonotype showed up just once. The chain links TRBV29-1 to TRBJ2-2, with 11 bases matching TRBD2. Germline V gene sequence: CDR1 SQVTM, CDR2 ANQGSEA. The trim removed 1 base at V and 9 bases at J, leaving 4 bases unmatched. The CDR3 has 14 residues. The CDR3: CSVEGLAGGWELFF. The CDR3 DNA reads TGCAGCGTTGAAGGGCTAGCGGGAGGCTGGGAGCTGTTTTTT.

This clonotype was counted only a few times. The chain links TRBV2 to TRBJ1-5; D is undetermined. CDR3 length: 16 residues. Looked up from germline, CDR1 is SNHLY and CDR2 is FYNNEI. Trimming pared 0 bases from V and 4 bases from J, leaving 13 bases between. The CDR3 DNA reads as TGTGCCAGCAGTGAAGCGGGTATAAGTTTTAATCAGCCCCAGCATTTT. It is translated as CASSEAGISFNQPQHF.

The CDR3 loop is CASSVRTGPTTQYF. CDR3 DNA sequence: TGTGCCAGCAGTGTTCGGACAGGGCCTACGACCCAGTACTTC. This chain connects TRBV2 to TRBJ2-5, with 8 positions matching TRBD1. V lost 4 bases to trimming and J lost 7 bases; unmatched junction nucleotides: 8. CDR1 SNHLY and CDR2 FYNNEI come from the germline V gene. This CDR3 comprises 14 residues.

The V call is TRBV10-3, the J call TRBJ2-5; 10 nucleotides match TRBD2. V trimming: 0 bases; J trimming: 6 bases; junction bases outside the gene matches: 10. The germline CDR1 and CDR2 sequences are ENHRY and SYGVKD. The CDR3 covers 17 residues. In DNA, the CDR3 is TGTGCCATCAGTGAGTCTCGGCCTAGCGGGGGAAGAAAGACCCAGTACTTC. The encoded protein is CAISESRPSGGRKTQYF.

About this clonotype itself: Lacking the conserved final phenylalanine or tryptophan, this CDR3 likely reflects a read error. No DNA is shown, since the ends of the CDR3 on it are uncertain; the CDR3 is the one TCRdb lists. CDR3 sequence reads: CASSESTGRT. The chain employs TRBV6-1 and TRBJ1-3; the table's D call, TRBD1, has no DNA check behind it. The CDR3 spans 10 amino acids, including both terminal residues. CDR1 is MNHNS and CDR2 is SASEGT in the germline V gene.

This clonotype was seen at least ten times. This chain's CDR3 is CASSSREINYGYTF. The CDR3, as DNA: TGTGCCAGCAGTTCCAGGGAGATTAACTATGGCTACACCTTC. The rearrangement uses TRBV6-1 and TRBJ1-2, with a weak D call TRBD1 (5 bases). The ends were cut back, 5 bases at V and 1 base at J, with 11 bases in the middle. The germline V gene has CDR1 MNHNS and CDR2 SASEGT. The CDR3 extends over 14 amino acids.

The V and J genes are TRBV5-1 and TRBJ1-2, with TRBD1 identical over 9 bases. Per the germline V gene, CDR1 is SGHRS and CDR2 is YFSETQ. With 4 bases clipped from V and 4 bases from J, the junction kept 8 bases outside the gene matches. The CDR3 loop spans 15 amino acids. CDR3 sequence reads: CASSGSTGGGYGYTF. As DNA, the CDR3 is TGCGCCAGCAGCGGTTCGACAGGGGGGGGCTATGGCTACACCTTC.

The V call is TRBV20-1, the J call TRBJ2-5; 9 bases line up with TRBD1. Germline values: CDR1 DFQATT, CDR2 SNEGSKA (reference sequence). The length of the CDR3 is 14 residues. V shed 3 bases and J 4 bases; nucleotides not matched to a gene: 6. CDR3 protein: CSASSPGQGETQYF. The CDR3, as DNA: TGCAGTGCTAGTAGCCCGGGACAGGGAGAGACCCAGTACTTC.

The chain links TRBV5-1 to TRBJ2-1, with D possibly TRBD2 on 6 matching bases. The CDR3 sequence is 13 residues long. The germline V and J ends were trimmed by 3 bases and 5 bases, with 9 bases remaining between them. The germline V gene encodes CDR1 SGHRS and CDR2 YFSETQ. This CDR3 is CASSSRLDNEQFF. CDR3 coding DNA: TGCGCCAGCAGCTCACGACTAGACAATGAGCAGTTCTTC.

This clonotype was counted at least ten times. This chain's CDR3 is CASSLSRDGELFF. CDR3 DNA sequence: TGTGCCAGCAGTTTATCGAGGGACGGGGAGCTGTTTTTT. V and J are TRBV27 and TRBJ2-2; tentative D call: TRBD2 (5 bases). There are 13 residues in the CDR3. Trimming took 0 bases from V and 7 from J, leaving 6 bases between them. Germline CDR1 and CDR2: MNHEY and SMNVEV (reference sequence).

As for this clonotype: The conserved phenylalanine or tryptophan is not found at the CDR3 terminus, so this likely reflects a read error. The chain carries TRBV9 and TRBJ2-7, with D perhaps given as TRBD1 or TRBD2 (5 bases each). Germline V lookup: CDR1 SGDLS, CDR2 YYNGEE. Trimming removed 7 bases from V and 0 bases from J, with 8 bases in between. This CDR3 region has 12 residues. The CDR3: CASGGSSYEQYL. CDR3 nucleotide sequence: TGTGCCAGCGGGGGAAGCTCCTACGAGCAGTACCTC.

This clonotype was seen a few times. The chain combines TRBV27 with TRBJ2-7; D is perhaps TRBD1 (5 bases). Trimming took off 3 bases at V and 2 bases at J, with 14 bases between the two ends. Germline assignment: CDR1 MNHEY and CDR2 SMNVEV (reference sequence). This CDR3 contains 15 residues. In DNA, the CDR3 is TGTGCCAGCAGTTTTGGGGTAAGGGGCCCCTACGAGCAGTACTTC. This gives the protein CASSFGVRGPYEQYF.

The table lists this clonotype with a few counts. The chain couples TRBV2 to TRBJ2-2; D is possibly TRBD1 (6 bases). Between the trimmed V and J ends, which lost 11 bases and 0 bases, there was a span of 13 bases. This CDR3 has 14 amino acids. Germline lookup yields CDR1 SNHLY and CDR2 FYNNEI. The CDR3 DNA sequence: TGTGCCGCAAGGACAGTCTCGAACACCGGGGAGCTGTTTTTT. Translating gives CAARTVSNTGELFF.

This clonotype was observed at least ten times. This sequence may be a read error, since a much larger clone differs from it by one base. The chain is built from TRBV27 and TRBJ2-7; D possibly corresponds to TRBD1 (5 bases). This CDR3 has 13 amino acids. The germline CDR1 and CDR2 sequences are MNHEY and SMNVEV (reference sequence). Trimming took off 4 bases at V and 2 bases at J, with 9 bases between the two ends. The CDR3 here is CASSSDSAYEQYF. CDR3 nucleotides: TGTGCCAGCAGTTCCGACAGCGCCTACGAGCAGTACTTC.

Of note for this clonotype: Germline and junction disagree at one end, which may indicate a read error. The chain links TRBV5-1 to TRBJ2-2; D is uncertain. This CDR3 comprises 12 residues. Germline V gene data show CDR1 as SGHRS and CDR2 as YFSETQ. The DNA of the CDR3 is TGCGCAAGCAGCTTGGAGAGGTCGGAGCTGTTTTTT. It specifies CASSLERSELFF. Full variable domain (missing parts from reference TRBV5-1 and TRBJ2-2): KAGVTQTPRYLIKTRGQQVTLSCSPISGHRSVSWYQQTPGQGLQFLFEYFSETQRNKGNFPGRFSGRQFSNSRSEMNVSTLELGDSALYLCASSLERSELFFGEGSRLTVL.

Of note for this clonotype: Without the conserved terminal phenylalanine or tryptophan, this CDR3 likely stems from a read error. Because the CDR3's place on the DNA is in doubt, the DNA is left out and the CDR3 is given as listed by TCRdb. V gene TRBV29-1 combines with J gene TRBJ1-1; the D segment call TRBD1 is taken from the table without a DNA check. Germline V gives CDR1 SQVTM, CDR2 ANQGSEA. The CDR3 adds up to 8 amino acids, both ends counted. The CDR3 region is CSVGGQNS.

This clonotype was detected many times. The J gene is TRBJ2-7, the V gene TRBV7-9; no firm D call. Germline CDR1 is SEHNR and CDR2 is FQNEAQ (reference sequence). Trimming left V 4 bases short and J 5 bases short, with 15 bases between. The CDR3 has 14 residues. The CDR3, as DNA: TGTGCCAGCAGCTCAGTGGAGCCAAGGGACGAGCAGTACTTC. Protein: CASSSVEPRDEQYF.

The J gene is TRBJ1-2, the V gene TRBV7-6, with D possibly matching TRBD1 (6 bases). CDR1 is SGHVS, CDR2 FNYEAQ, per germline. V was clipped by 4 bases and J by 9 bases, with 18 bases between them. The CDR3 extends over 14 amino acids. The CDR3 coding sequence is TGTGCCAGCAGCTCCTCGGGGGCAGGGGAACGCTACACCTTC. This codes for CASSSSGAGERYTF.

This clonotype was detected many times. This rearrangement joins TRBV19 to TRBJ2-2; TRBD1 matches 9 bases. CDR3 length equals 15 residues. V was pared by 3 bases and J by 5 bases, with 4 bases of the junction left unmatched. The V gene's germline CDR1 is LNHDA and CDR2 SQIVND (reference sequence). The DNA for the CDR3 is TGTGCCAGTAGTATGGACAGGGGCGGTACCGGGGAGCTGTTTTTT. Encoded protein: CASSMDRGGTGELFF.

The chain couples TRBV24-1 to TRBJ2-2; 9 bases fit TRBD1. V dropped 7 bases and J dropped 4; count of bases not matched to a gene: 9. Germline V CDR1 and CDR2: KGHDR, SFDVKD. The CDR3 covers 16 residues. The CDR3 coding sequence is TGTGCCACCAGACCCGGGACAGGGTGGGGCACCGGGGAGCTGTTTTTT. It encodes CATRPGTGWGTGELFF.

Turning to this clonotype: One base away lies a much larger clone, so this may be a sequencing read error. This chain connects TRBV7-2 to TRBJ1-5; D uncertain. The CDR3 covers 14 residues. Per germline, CDR1 SGHTA and CDR2 FQGNSA. Trimming took 4 bases from V and 9 from J, leaving 16 bases between them. In DNA, the CDR3 is TGTGCCAGCAGCTCATACGCCGGGGAAGGGCCCCAGCATTTT. As protein: CASSSYAGEGPQHF.

This clonotype was counted at least ten times. The chain recombines TRBV20-1 with TRBJ1-5; 11 bases are a match to TRBD1. CDR1 and CDR2 from the germline V gene are DFQATT and SNEGSKA (reference sequence). Losses at the gene ends were 6 bases for V and 6 bases for J; bases not matched to a gene: 7. This CDR3 spans 14 amino acids. CDR3 sequence: CSANDGTGGQPQHF. The CDR3, as DNA: TGCAGTGCCAACGATGGGACAGGGGGTCAGCCCCAGCATTTT.

This clonotype was picked up a small number of times. The chain links TRBV24-1 to TRBJ2-7; no clear D. V lost 3 bases and J 0 bases, leaving 8 bases between the germline ends. The CDR3 length is 14 residues. CDR1 is KGHDR, CDR2 SFDVKD, per germline. The CDR3 DNA sequence: TGTGCCACCAGTGATAACTGGAGCTCCTACGAGCAGTACTTC. It yields the protein CATSDNWSSYEQYF.

The rearrangement links TRBV7-9 to TRBJ1-2; D possibly corresponds to TRBD1 (5 bases). There are 13 residues in the CDR3. V lost 5 bases, J lost 7 bases, and 14 bases lay in between. From germline, CDR1 is SEHNR and CDR2 FQNEAQ (reference sequence). The CDR3 DNA reads as TGTGCCAGCAGCCAAAGGCAGGGCTCTGGCTACACCTTC. It is translated as CASSQRQGSGYTF.

This clonotype was counted ten times or more. The chain has TRBV7-2 and TRBJ1-5; the D is unclear. The V end was cut by 6 bases, the J end by 0 bases, with 12 bases between. The CDR3 spans 15 residues. Germline V gene sequence: CDR1 SGHTA, CDR2 FQGNSA. The CDR3 DNA sequence: TGTGCCAGCAGGCTAAGGCATAATAGCAATCAGCCCCAGCATTTT. This sequence encodes CASRLRHNSNQPQHF. The whole variable domain, filled in from reference TRBV7-2 and TRBJ1-5, reads GAGVSQSPSNKVTEKGKDVELRCDPISGHTALYWYRQSLGQGLEFLIYFQGNSAPDKSGLPSDRFSAERTGGSVSTLTIQRTQQEDSAVYLCASRLRHNSNQPQHFGDGTRLSIL.